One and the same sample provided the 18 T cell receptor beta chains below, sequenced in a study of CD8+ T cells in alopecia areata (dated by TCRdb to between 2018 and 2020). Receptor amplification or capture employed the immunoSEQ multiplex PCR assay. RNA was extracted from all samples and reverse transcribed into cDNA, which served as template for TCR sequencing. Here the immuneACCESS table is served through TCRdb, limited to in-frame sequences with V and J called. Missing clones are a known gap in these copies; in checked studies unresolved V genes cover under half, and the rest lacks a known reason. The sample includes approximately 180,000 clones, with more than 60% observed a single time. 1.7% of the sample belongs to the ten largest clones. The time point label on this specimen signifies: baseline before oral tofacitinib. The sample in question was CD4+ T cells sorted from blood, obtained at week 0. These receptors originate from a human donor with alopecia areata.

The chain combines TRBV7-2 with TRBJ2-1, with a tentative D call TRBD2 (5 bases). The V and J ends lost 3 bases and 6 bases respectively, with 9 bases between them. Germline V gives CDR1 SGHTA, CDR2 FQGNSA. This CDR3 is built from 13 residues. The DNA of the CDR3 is TGTGCCAGCAGCTTCTCCGGGATCAATGAGCAGTTCTTC. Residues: CASSFSGINEQFF.

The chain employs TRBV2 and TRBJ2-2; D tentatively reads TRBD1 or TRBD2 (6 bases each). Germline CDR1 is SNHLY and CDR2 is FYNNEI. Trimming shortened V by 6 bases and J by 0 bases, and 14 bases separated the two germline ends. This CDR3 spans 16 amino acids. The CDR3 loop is CASSREGGANTGELFF. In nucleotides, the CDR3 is TGTGCCAGCAGCCGCGAGGGGGGCGCGAACACCGGGGAGCTGTTTTTT.

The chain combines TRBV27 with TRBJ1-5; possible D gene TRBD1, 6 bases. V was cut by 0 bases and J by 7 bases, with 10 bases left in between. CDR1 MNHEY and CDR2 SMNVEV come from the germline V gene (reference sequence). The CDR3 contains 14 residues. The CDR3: CASSLSGGLQPQHF. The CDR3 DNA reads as TGTGCCAGCAGTTTATCAGGGGGTCTACAGCCCCAGCATTTT.

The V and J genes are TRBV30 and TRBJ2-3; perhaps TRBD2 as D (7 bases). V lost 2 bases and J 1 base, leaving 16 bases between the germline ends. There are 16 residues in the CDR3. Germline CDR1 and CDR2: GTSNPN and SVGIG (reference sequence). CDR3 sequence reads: CAWSLRTGGGTDTQYF. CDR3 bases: TGTGCCTGGAGTCTCCGAACGGGGGGCGGCACAGATACGCAGTATTTT.

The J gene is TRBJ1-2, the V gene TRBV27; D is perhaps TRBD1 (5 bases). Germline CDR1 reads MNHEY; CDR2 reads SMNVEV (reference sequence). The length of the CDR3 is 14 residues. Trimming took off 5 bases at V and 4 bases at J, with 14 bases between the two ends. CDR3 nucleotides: TGTGCCAGCAGTCCCAGGGATGGGCTCTATGGCTACACCTTC. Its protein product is CASSPRDGLYGYTF.

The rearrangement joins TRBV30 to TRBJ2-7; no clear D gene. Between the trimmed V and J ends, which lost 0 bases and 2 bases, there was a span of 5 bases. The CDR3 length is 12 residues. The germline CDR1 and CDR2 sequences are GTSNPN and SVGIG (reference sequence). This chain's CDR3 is CAWSVRTYEQYF. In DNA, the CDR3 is TGTGCCTGGAGTGTACGGACCTACGAGCAGTACTTC.

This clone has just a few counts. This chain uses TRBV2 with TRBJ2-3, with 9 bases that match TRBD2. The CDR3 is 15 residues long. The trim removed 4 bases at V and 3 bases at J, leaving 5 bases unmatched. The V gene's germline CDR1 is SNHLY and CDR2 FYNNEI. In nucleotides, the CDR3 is TGTGCCAGCAGTGCGTCTAGCGGGGATACAGATACGCAGTATTTT. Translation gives CASSASSGDTDTQYF.

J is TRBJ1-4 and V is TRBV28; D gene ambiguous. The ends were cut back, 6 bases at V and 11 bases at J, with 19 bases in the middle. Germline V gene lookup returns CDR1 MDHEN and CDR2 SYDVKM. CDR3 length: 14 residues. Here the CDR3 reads CASSLDTSPSKLFF. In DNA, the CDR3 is TGTGCCAGCAGCCTCGACACGTCGCCTTCCAAACTGTTTTTT.

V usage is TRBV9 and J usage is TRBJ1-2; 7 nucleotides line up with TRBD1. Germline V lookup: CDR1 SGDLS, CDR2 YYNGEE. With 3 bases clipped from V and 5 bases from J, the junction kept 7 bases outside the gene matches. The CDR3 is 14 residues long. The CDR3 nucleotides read TGTGCCAGCAGCGCCCGGGACAGAGAGTATGGCTACACCTTC. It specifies CASSARDREYGYTF.

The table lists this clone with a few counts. This CDR3 reads CASSVGTYTNEKLFF. The CDR3 nucleotides are TGTGCCAGCAGCGTAGGGACGTATACTAATGAAAAACTGTTTTTT. The chain couples TRBV9 to TRBJ1-4; D uncertain. The V gene lost 0 bases and the J gene lost 2 bases, with 8 bases spanning the gap. This CDR3 region has 15 residues. Germline V gene data show CDR1 as SGDLS and CDR2 as YYNGEE.

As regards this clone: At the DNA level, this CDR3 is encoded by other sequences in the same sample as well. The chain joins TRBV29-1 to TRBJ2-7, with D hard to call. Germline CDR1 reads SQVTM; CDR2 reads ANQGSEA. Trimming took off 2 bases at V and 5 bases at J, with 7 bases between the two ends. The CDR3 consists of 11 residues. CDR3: CSVETGNEQYF. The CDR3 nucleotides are TGCAGCGTTGAAACGGGTAACGAGCAGTACTTC.

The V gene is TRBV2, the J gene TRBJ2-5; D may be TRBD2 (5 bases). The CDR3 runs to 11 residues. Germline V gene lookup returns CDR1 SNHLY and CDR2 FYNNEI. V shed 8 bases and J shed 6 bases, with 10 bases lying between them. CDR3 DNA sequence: TGTGCCAGCCGGGATAAACAGACCCAGTACTTC. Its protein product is CASRDKQTQYF.

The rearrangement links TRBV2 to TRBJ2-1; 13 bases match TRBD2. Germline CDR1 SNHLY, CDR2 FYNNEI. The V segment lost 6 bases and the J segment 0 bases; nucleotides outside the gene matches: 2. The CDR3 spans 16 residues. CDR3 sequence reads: CASRRTSGSSYNEQFF. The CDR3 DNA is TGTGCCAGCAGACGGACTAGCGGGAGCTCCTACAATGAGCAGTTCTTC. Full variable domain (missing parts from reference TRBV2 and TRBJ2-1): EPEVTQTPSHQVTQMGQEVILRCVPISNHLYFYWYRQILGQKVEFLVSFYNNEISEKSEIFDDQFSVERPDGSNFTLKIRSTKLEDSAMYFCASRRTSGSSYNEQFFGPGTRLTVL.

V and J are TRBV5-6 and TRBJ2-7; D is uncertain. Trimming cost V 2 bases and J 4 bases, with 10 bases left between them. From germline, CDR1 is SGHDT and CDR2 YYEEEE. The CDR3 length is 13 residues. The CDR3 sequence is CASSFESSYEQYF. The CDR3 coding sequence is TGTGCCAGCAGCTTCGAATCCTCTTACGAGCAGTACTTC. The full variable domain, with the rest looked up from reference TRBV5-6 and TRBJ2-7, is DAGVTQSPTHLIKTRGQQVTLRCSPKSGHDTVSWYQQALGQGPQFIFQYYEEEERQRGNFPDRFSGHQFPNYSSELNVNALLLGDSALYLCASSFESSYEQYFGPGTRLTVT.

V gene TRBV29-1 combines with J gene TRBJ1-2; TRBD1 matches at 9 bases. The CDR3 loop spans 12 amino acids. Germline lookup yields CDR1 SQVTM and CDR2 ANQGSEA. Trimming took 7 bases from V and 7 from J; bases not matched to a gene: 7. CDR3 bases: TGCAGCGGAGTGACAGGGGGTACTGGCTACACCTTC. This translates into CSGVTGGTGYTF.

The CDR3 nucleotides read TGCGCCAGCACATCGTCCGGGACAGGGTCTAATTCACCCCTCCACTTT. Residues: CASTSSGTGSNSPLHF. The V and J genes are TRBV5-1 and TRBJ1-6; 9 bases agree with TRBD1. The CDR3 consists of 16 residues. In germline, CDR1 is SGHRS, CDR2 YFSETQ. With 6 bases clipped from V and 6 bases from J, the junction kept 10 bases outside the gene matches.

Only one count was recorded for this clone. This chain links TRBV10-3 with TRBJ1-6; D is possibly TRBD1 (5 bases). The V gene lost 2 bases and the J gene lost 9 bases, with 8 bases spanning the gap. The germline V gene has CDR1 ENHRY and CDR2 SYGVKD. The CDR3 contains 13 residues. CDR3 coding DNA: TGTGCCATCAGTGAGACAGGAGCTTCACCCCTCCACTTT. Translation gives CAISETGASPLHF.

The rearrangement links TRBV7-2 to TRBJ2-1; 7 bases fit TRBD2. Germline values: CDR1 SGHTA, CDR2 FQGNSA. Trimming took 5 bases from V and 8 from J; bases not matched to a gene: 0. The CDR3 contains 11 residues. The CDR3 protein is CASSREDEQFF. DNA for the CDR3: TGTGCCAGCAGCCGGGAGGATGAGCAGTTCTTC.